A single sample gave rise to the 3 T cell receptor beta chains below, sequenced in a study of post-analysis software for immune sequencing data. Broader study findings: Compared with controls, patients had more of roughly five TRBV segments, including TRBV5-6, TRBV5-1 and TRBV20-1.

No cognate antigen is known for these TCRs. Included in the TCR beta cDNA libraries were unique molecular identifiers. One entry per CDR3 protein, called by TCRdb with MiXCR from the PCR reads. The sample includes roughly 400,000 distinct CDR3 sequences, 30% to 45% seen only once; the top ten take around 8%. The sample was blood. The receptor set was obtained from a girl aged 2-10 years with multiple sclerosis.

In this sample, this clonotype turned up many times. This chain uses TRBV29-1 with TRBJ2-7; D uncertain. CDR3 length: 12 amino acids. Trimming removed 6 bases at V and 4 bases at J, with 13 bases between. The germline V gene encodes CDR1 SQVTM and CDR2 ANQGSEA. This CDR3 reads CSVHVAGYEQYF. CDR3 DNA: TGCAGCGTCCACGTAGCCGGGTACGAGCAGTACTTC.

This CDR3 is CASRGEGLAGNEQYF. The CDR3 region has the DNA TGTGCCAGCAGGGGAGAGGGGCTAGCGGGCAACGAGCAGTACTTC. The rearrangement joins TRBV27 to TRBJ2-7; TRBD2 matches at 8 bases. V shed 6 bases and J 5 bases; nucleotides not matched to a gene: 12. CDR3 length: 15 amino acids. Germline loops: CDR1 MNHEY, CDR2 SMNVEV (reference sequence).

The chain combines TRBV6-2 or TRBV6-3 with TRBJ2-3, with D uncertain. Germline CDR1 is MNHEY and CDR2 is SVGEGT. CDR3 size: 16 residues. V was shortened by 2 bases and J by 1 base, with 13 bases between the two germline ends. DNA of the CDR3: TGTGCCAGCAGTTACGGCGGAATTGGCCGCACAGATACGCAGTATTTT. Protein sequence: CASSYGGIGRTDTQYF.